The rows below give T cell receptor beta chains drawn from one sample of a study of T cell changes during pregnancy in multiple sclerosis. Sequencing used immunoSEQ multiplex PCR; TCRdb keeps in-frame clones, though not all of them. The sample comprises 90,000 or so clones, 75% to 95% of which are singletons, and roughly 1.9% rests with the top ten. Sequencing was performed on peripheral blood, taken in the first trimester of pregnancy. All receptors come from a female donor in good health, enrolled as a control in a pregnancy study. CDR3s include the opening cysteine and the closing phenylalanine or tryptophan. A D gene is named only where the DNA matches it firmly. Clone size is given for some rows only: seen once, a few or many times, or a class if the clone is expanded.

d_gene | j_gene | v_gene | abundance | CDR3aa | CDR3nt
NA | TRBJ1-4 | TRBV23-1 | NA | CASSQSAEEKLFF | TGCGCCAGCAGTCAATCGGCAGAAGAAAAACTGTTTTTT
TRBD1 | TRBJ1-1 | TRBV10-3 | NA | CAISGTGGNTEAFF | TGTGCCATCAGTGGGACAGGCGGGAACACTGAAGCTTTCTTT
TRBD1 | TRBJ1-6 | TRBV11-2 | few | CASSSRGTAGSPLHF | TGTGCCAGCAGCTCAAGGGGGACAGCCGGCTCACCCCTCCACTTT
NA | TRBJ2-1 | TRBV7-2 | NA | CASSRRRASANEQFF | TGTGCCAGCAGCCGCAGGAGGGCTTCAGCGAATGAGCAGTTCTTC
TRBD1 | TRBJ1-4 | TRBV7-2 | NA | CASSLQRTGGVEKLFF | TGTGCCAGCAGCCTTCAAAGAACAGGGGGCGTAGAAAAACTGTTTTTT
TRBD1 | TRBJ1-2 | TRBV25-1 | NA | CASSFIDRGYYGYTF | TGTGCCAGCAGTTTCATCGACAGGGGATACTATGGCTACACCTTC
TRBD2 | TRBJ2-1 | TRBV29-1 | NA | CSGGLAGSYNEQFF | TGCAGCGGGGGACTAGCGGGCTCCTACAATGAGCAGTTCTTC
TRBD2 | TRBJ2-7 | TRBV18 | NA | CASSLQRGGPNEQYF | TGTGCCAGCTCACTTCAGCGGGGGGGCCCCAACGAGCAGTACTTC
NA | TRBJ1-2 | TRBV19 | few | CASSARSIGPYGYTF | TGTGCCAGTAGTGCCAGATCCATTGGGCCGTATGGCTACACCTTC
NA | TRBJ2-7 | TRBV9 | once | CASSVGKGVWEQYF | TGTGCCAGCAGCGTAGGGAAGGGGGTCTGGGAGCAGTACTTC
NA | TRBJ1-4 | TRBV7-3 | NA | CASSQVGWDEKLFF | TGTGCCAGCAGCCAGGTTGGTTGGGATGAAAAACTGTTTTTT
NA | TRBJ2-1 | TRBV5-5 | NA | CASSLRDTYNEQFF | TGTGCCAGCAGCTTGCGGGACACATACAATGAGCAGTTCTTC
TRBD1 | TRBJ2-4 | TRBV11-2 | NA | CASRSSGQGFRQYF | TGTGCCAGCAGATCTTCGGGACAGGGTTTCCGGCAGTACTTC
NA | TRBJ2-3 | TRBV19 | NA | CASRSDLTDTQYF | TGTGCCAGTAGGAGCGACCTCACAGATACGCAGTATTTT
NA | TRBJ2-1 | TRBV5-5 | NA | CASRAASAVYNEQFF | TGTGCCAGCAGAGCGGCCTCTGCAGTTTACAATGAGCAGTTCTTC